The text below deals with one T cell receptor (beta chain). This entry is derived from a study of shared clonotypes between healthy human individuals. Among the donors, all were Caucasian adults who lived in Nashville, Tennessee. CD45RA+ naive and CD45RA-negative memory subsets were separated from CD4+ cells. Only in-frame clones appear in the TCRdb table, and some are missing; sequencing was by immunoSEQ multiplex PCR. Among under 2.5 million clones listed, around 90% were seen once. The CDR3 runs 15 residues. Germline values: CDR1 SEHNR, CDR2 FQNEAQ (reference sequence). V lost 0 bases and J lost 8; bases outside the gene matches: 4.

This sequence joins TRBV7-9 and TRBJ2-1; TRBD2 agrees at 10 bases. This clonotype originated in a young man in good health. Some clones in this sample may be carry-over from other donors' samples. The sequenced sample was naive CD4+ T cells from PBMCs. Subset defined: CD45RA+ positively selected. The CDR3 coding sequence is TGTGCCAGCAGCTTAGCAGCGGGAGGGCCCGATGAGCAGTTCTTC. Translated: CASSLAAGGPDEQFF.